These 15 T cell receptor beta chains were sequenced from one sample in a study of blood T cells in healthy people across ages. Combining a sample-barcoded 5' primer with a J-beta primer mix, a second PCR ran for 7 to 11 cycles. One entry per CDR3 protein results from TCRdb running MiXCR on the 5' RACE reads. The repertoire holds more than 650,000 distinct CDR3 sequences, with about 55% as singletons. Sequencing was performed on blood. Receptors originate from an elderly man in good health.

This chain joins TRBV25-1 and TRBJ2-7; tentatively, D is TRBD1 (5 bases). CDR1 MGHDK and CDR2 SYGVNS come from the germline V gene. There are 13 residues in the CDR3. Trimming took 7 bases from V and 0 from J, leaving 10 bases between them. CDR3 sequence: CASNAGPSYEQYF. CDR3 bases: TGTGCCAGCAATGCAGGGCCCTCCTACGAGCAGTACTTC.

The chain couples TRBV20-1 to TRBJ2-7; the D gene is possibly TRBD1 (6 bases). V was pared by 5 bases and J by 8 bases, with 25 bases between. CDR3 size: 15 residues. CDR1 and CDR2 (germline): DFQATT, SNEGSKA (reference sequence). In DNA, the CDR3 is TGCAGTGCTGAACCCAGGGGACGGAGCGGTCTAAAGCAGTACTTC. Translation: CSAEPRGRSGLKQYF.

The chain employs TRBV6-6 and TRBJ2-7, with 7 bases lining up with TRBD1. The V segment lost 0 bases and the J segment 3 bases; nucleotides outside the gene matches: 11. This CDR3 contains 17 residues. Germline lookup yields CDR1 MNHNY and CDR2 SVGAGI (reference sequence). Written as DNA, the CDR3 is TGTGCCAGCAGTTACTCCCCGGGACAGTTAAGCTTCTACGAGCAGTACTTC. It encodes CASSYSPGQLSFYEQYF.

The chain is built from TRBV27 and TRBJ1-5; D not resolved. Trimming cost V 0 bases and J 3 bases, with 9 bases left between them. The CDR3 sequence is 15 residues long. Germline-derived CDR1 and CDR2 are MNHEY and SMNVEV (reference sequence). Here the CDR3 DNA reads TGTGCCAGCAGTTTATCAGGGTCGTCCAATCAGCCCCAGCATTTT. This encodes CASSLSGSSNQPQHF.

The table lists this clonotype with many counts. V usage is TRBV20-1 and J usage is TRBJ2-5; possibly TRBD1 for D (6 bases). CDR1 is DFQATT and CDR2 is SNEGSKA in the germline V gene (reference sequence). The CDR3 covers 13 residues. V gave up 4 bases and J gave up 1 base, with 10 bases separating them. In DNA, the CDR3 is TGCAGTGCTACCCGGACAGTCCAAGAGACCCAGTACTTC. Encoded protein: CSATRTVQETQYF.

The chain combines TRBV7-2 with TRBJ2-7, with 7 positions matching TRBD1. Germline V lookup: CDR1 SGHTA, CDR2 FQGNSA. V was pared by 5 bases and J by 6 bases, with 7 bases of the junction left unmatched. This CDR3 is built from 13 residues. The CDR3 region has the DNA TGTGCCAGCAGCCAAGACAGGGTCGGCGAGCAGTACTTC. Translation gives CASSQDRVGEQYF.

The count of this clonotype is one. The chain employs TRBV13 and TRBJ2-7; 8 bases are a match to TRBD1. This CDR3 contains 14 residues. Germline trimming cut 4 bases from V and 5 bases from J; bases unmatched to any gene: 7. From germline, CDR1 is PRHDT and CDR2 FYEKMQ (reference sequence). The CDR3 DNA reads TGTGCCAGCAGCTCCGGACAGGGCCAGCACGAGCAGTACTTC. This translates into CASSSGQGQHEQYF.

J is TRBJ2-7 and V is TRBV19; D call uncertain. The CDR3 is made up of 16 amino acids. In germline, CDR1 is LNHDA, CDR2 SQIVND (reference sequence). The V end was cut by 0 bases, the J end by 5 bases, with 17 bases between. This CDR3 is CASSIDRRQGGNEQYF. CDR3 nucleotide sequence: TGTGCCAGTAGTATAGATCGCCGACAAGGTGGGAACGAGCAGTACTTC.

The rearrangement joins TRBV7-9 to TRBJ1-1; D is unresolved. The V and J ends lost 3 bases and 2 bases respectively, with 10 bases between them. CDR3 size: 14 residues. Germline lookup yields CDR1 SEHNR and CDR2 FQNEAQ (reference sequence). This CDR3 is CASSFDMINTEAFF. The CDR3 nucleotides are TGTGCCAGCAGCTTTGACATGATCAACACTGAAGCTTTCTTT.

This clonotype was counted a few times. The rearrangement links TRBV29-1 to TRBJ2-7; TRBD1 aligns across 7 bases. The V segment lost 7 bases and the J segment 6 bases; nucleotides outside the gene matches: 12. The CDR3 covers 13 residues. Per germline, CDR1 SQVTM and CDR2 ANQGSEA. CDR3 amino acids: CSARGQLLGEQYF. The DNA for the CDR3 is TGCAGCGCCCGGGGACAGCTTTTAGGCGAGCAGTACTTC.

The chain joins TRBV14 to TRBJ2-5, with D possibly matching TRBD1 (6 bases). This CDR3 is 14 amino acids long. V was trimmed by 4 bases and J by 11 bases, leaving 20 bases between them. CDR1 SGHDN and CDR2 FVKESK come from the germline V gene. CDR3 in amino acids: CASSRRDIVQEQYF. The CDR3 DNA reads TGTGCCAGCAGCCGCCGGGACATCGTTCAAGAGCAGTACTTC.

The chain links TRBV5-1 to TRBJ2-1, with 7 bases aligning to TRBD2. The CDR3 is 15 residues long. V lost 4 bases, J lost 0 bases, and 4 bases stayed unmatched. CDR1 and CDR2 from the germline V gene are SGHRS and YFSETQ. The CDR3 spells CASSIGGSSYNEQFF. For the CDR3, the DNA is TGCGCCAGCAGCATCGGGGGGAGCTCCTACAATGAGCAGTTCTTC.

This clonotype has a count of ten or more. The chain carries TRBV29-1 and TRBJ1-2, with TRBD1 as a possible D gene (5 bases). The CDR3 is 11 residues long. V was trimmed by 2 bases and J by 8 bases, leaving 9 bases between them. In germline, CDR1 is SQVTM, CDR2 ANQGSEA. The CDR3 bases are TGCAGCGTTGAACAGGGATTCGGCTACACCTTC. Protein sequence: CSVEQGFGYTF.

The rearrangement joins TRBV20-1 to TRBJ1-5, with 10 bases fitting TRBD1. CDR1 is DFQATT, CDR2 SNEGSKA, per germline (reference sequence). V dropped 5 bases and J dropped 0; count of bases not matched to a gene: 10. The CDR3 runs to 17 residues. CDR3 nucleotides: TGCAGTGCTTTACCGGGACAGGGGATTAGTAGCAATCAGCCCCAGCATTTT. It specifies CSALPGQGISSNQPQHF.

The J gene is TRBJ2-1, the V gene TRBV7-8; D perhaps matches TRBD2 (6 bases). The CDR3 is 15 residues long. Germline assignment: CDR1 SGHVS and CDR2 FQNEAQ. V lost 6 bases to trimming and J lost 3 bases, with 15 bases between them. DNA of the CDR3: TGTGCCAGCAGTTTTCCGGGACTCAACTACAATGAGCAGTTCTTC. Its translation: CASSFPGLNYNEQFF.